These T cell receptor beta chains were read from a single sample in a study of OX40 agonist ivuxolimab in advanced cancers. Assay used: immunoSEQ multiplex PCR; TCRdb lists only in-frame clones, some missing. The table shows some 63,000 clones, with around 93% occurring only once. Sequences were derived from CD4+ or CD8+ T cells sorted from blood, sampled in a trial of the OX40 agonist ivuxolimab. The receptors come from an adult with an advanced solid tumor such as melanoma, head and neck, liver or kidney cancer. Both conserved end residues are trimmed from each CDR3. D genes are given only for firm matches.

d_call,v_call,cdr3_length,cdr3_aa
.,TRBV28,16,ASSLSDAPELPFEKLF
TRBD1,TRBV27,16,ASRPYLTGGSSGTEAF
.,TRBV4-3,14,ASSQERLGGDYEQY
TRBD1,TRBV5-4,12,ASSPRDSNEKLF
.,TRBV28,10,ASSSAFLEQF
.,TRBV7-9,11,ASSPSPNYGYT
TRBD2,TRBV7-8,12,ASSGLAGGETQY
.,TRBV9,9,ASSRVGGYT
.,TRBV5-8,12,ASSSDRNNQPQH
.,TRBV7-9,14,ASSFWEGSPDNEQF
.,TRBV7-9,13,ASSAPRTGNTEAF
.,TRBV5-1,13,ASSPEGGANYGYT
.,TRBV19,11,ASSIFADYEQY
.,TRBV28,14,ASSLFSKGDNTEAF
TRBD1,TRBV7-2,15,ASSLGLVPTGYQPQH
.,TRBV30,12,AWSTGQGPTEAF